This T cell receptor (beta chain) was sequenced in a study of blood T cells in healthy people across ages. Turning to the study itself: Per every two T cells, about one barcoded beta molecule was captured by template switching.

The V gene's germline CDR1 is SGDLS and CDR2 YYNGEE. Between the trimmed V and J ends, which lost 0 bases and 0 bases, there was a span of 21 bases. This CDR3 is 19 amino acids long. It was with a sample-barcoded 5' primer and a J-beta primer mix that a second PCR of about 6 to 12 cycles was run. One entry per CDR3 protein, called by TCRdb with MiXCR from the 5' RACE reads. The profile covers hundreds of thousands of distinct CDR3 sequences, with about 54% appearing a single time and approximately 40% taken by the ten largest. Study-level findings and limits: Diversity figures derived from one million T cells were judged to underestimate the true value.

Russia was home to the donors, healthy Caucasian individuals aged about 6 to 90. It was approximately 9 milliliters of peripheral blood that were drawn from each donor. On this clonotype itself: Antigen: not known.

This chain connects TRBV9 to TRBJ1-1; TRBD1 might be the D (5 bases). Sequencing used blood. The clonotype was recovered from a man aged 55 to 69 in good health. The CDR3 sequence is CASSVGGEGPRRLNTEAFF. Here the CDR3 DNA reads TGTGCCAGCAGCGTAGGAGGGGAGGGACCCAGGCGCCTGAACACTGAAGCTTTCTTT. Looking up the rest from reference TRBV9 and TRBJ1-1 gives the full variable domain: DSGVTQTPKHLITATGQRVTLRCSPRSGDLSVYWYQQSLDQGLQFLIQYYNGEERAKGNILERFSAQQFPDLHSELNLSSLELGDSALYFCASSVGGEGPRRLNTEAFFGQGTRLTVV.